Listed below are T cell receptor beta chains from one sample, sequenced in a study of cytotoxic CD8 clonotypes in ibrutinib-treated CLL. Libraries were prepared by immunoSEQ multiplex PCR; TCRdb keeps only in-frame clonotypes and omits some of them. Of about 200,000 clones in the sample, 72% were seen once. Sequencing was performed on PBMCs, taken after 24 months of ibrutinib treatment. All receptors come from a human donor with chronic lymphocytic leukemia. The CDR3 runs from the conserved cysteine through the conserved F or W. D genes are given only for firm matches. Clone size is shown for a subset of rows, as once, few, many or a class of expanded clone.

d_call	j_call	v_call	clone_size	cdr3_aa	cdr3_nt
TRBD1	TRBJ2-7	TRBV19	.	CASSIRDSYEQYF	TGTGCCAGTAGTATACGGGACAGCTACGAGCAGTACTTC
.	TRBJ2-1	TRBV6-5	.	CASSRGGSYNEQFF	TGTGCCAGCAGTCGCGGAGGCTCCTACAATGAGCAGTTCTTC
TRBD2	TRBJ2-2	TRBV2	.	CASSGVASGFTGELFF	TGTGCCAGCAGCGGGGTGGCTAGCGGGTTCACCGGGGAGCTGTTTTTT
.	TRBJ1-4	TRBV6-5	once	CASSSTWGVKGEKLFF	TGTGCCAGCAGTTCCACATGGGGGGTAAAGGGTGAAAAACTGTTTTTT
.	TRBJ2-5	TRBV5-6	.	CASSLVGQETQYF	TGTGCCAGCAGCCTTGTAGGGCAAGAGACCCAGTACTTC
TRBD1	TRBJ2-5	TRBV7-9	few	CASSLGQTSETQYF	TGTGCCAGCAGCTTGGGACAGACTTCAGAGACCCAGTACTTC
TRBD1	TRBJ1-2	TRBV5-1	.	CASSLQGVSGYGYTF	TGCGCCAGCAGCTTGCAGGGGGTATCCGGTTATGGCTACACCTTC
.	TRBJ1-5	TRBV6-5	.	CASSYNRGFNQPQHF	TGTGCCAGCAGTTACAATCGGGGTTTCAATCAGCCCCAGCATTTT
.	TRBJ2-1	TRBV5-1	.	CASSLVLAWNEQFF	TGCGCCAGCAGCTTGGTGCTAGCCTGGAATGAGCAGTTCTTC
TRBD2	TRBJ2-3	TRBV27	few	CASSLRPGLAGITDTQYF	TGTGCCAGCAGTTTAAGACCGGGACTAGCGGGTATCACAGATACGCAGTATTTT
.	TRBJ2-5	TRBV10-3	.	CAISESRSGETQYF	TGTGCCATCAGTGAGTCTAGATCGGGAGAGACCCAGTACTTC
TRBD1	TRBJ2-1	TRBV5-1	.	CASSLTGTGLSYNEQFF	TGCGCCAGCAGCTTAACCGGGACAGGGCTCTCCTACAATGAGCAGTTCTTC
TRBD1	TRBJ2-7	TRBV4-1	few	CASSTRPGQGAYEQYF	TGCGCCAGCAGCACCCGACCGGGACAGGGGGCGTACGAGCAGTACTTC
TRBD1	TRBJ1-2	TRBV5-1	.	CASRRMLPGQGANYGYTF	TGCGCCAGCAGACGGATGTTACCGGGACAGGGGGCGAACTATGGCTACACCTTC
.	TRBJ2-4	TRBV4-1	.	CASSLYGQSKNIQYF	TGCGCCAGCAGCCTATATGGGCAGTCCAAAAACATTCAGTACTTC
.	TRBJ2-1	TRBV9	.	CASSSQGERPFF	TGTGCCAGCAGCTCCCAAGGGGAGAGGCCGTTCTTC
TRBD1	TRBJ1-1	TRBV5-1	.	CASSLGQDTEAFF	TGCGCCAGCAGCCTAGGACAGGACACTGAAGCTTTCTTT
.	TRBJ2-3	TRBV5-1	.	CASSLVPMGRPSSTDTQYF	TGCGCCAGCAGCTTGGTGCCGATGGGACGCCCATCAAGCACAGATACGCAGTATTTT
.	TRBJ2-7	TRBV5-1	once	CASSLHNYEQYF	TGCGCCAGCAGCTTGCACAACTACGAGCAGTACTTC
.	TRBJ2-5	TRBV7-9	.	CASSSDQETQYF	TGTGCCAGCAGTTCGGATCAAGAGACCCAGTACTTC
.	TRBJ1-4	TRBV4-1	.	CASSRNRDGEKLFF	TGCGCCAGCAGCCGAAACAGGGATGGGGAAAAACTGTTTTTT
.	TRBJ1-3	TRBV6-5	.	CASTSTGNTIYF	TGTGCCAGCACCTCAACTGGAAACACCATATATTTT
.	TRBJ2-3	TRBV2	.	CASSVNGALLDTQYF	TGTGCCAGCAGCGTTAACGGGGCGCTGCTGGATACGCAGTATTTT
.	TRBJ2-3	TRBV5-1	.	CASSFSGGLNTDTQYF	TGCGCCAGCAGCTTCAGTGGGGGACTTAACACAGATACGCAGTATTTT
.	TRBJ2-7	TRBV20-1	.	CSAQLRHEQYF	TGCAGTGCTCAACTCCGCCACGAGCAGTACTTC
TRBD2	TRBJ2-2	TRBV5-1	.	CASSSTGGSAGELFF	TGCGCCAGCAGCTCCACCGGCGGGAGTGCCGGGGAGCTGTTTTTT
TRBD2	TRBJ2-1	TRBV11-2	.	CASSEGTSGVNEQFF	TGTGCCAGCAGCGAAGGGACTAGCGGGGTCAATGAGCAGTTCTTC
.	TRBJ2-2	TRBV5-1	few	CASSLDGRALAGELFF	TGCGCCAGCAGCTTGGATGGCAGGGCTTTGGCCGGGGAGCTGTTTTTT
.	TRBJ2-4	TRBV20-1	.	CSVFRGGIQYF	TGCAGTGTGTTTAGGGGTGGCATTCAGTACTTC
.	TRBJ2-7	TRBV4-3	.	CASSQVVGDHEQYF	TGCGCCAGCAGCCAAGTGGTAGGGGATCACGAGCAGTACTTC
.	TRBJ2-1	TRBV27	.	CASRRGSYNEQFF	TGTGCCAGCAGAAGGGGATCCTACAATGAGCAGTTCTTC
.	TRBJ2-1	TRBV14	.	CASSQGGRGKNPVSYNEQFF	TGTGCCAGCAGCCAAGGGGGGCGGGGAAAAAACCCTGTCTCCTACAATGAGCAGTTCTTC
TRBD1	TRBJ2-2	TRBV7-9	.	CASSLWTGDTGELFF	TGTGCCAGCAGCCTATGGACAGGGGACACCGGGGAGCTGTTTTTT
.	TRBJ2-7	TRBV30	.	CAWSVLGTYEQYF	TGTGCCTGGAGTGTACTCGGAACCTACGAGCAGTACTTC
.	TRBJ2-5	TRBV28	.	CATHTLTGGTQYF	TGTGCCACCCATACACTGACAGGTGGGACCCAGTACTTC
TRBD2	TRBJ2-1	TRBV14	.	CASRGTMYNEQFF	TGTGCCAGCAGGGGGACTATGTACAATGAGCAGTTCTTC
.	TRBJ2-1	TRBV11-2	few	CASSLDRLHNEQFF	TGTGCCAGCAGCTTAGATCGACTGCACAATGAGCAGTTCTTC
.	TRBJ1-2	TRBV5-1	.	CASRHTGVDGYTF	TGCGCCAGCAGACACACGGGGGTGGACGGCTACACCTTC
.	TRBJ2-5	TRBV11-2	.	CASSLSFETQYF	TGTGCCAGCAGCCTCAGTTTTGAGACCCAGTACTTC
.	TRBJ2-2	TRBV15	few	CATSRDTANRGELFF	TGTGCCACCAGCAGAGATACGGCCAACCGCGGGGAGCTGTTTTTT
TRBD2	TRBJ2-3	TRBV15	few	CATSRAVGRDDTQYF	TGTGCCACCAGCAGGGCGGTCGGGAGGGATGATACGCAGTATTTT
.	TRBJ1-1	TRBV9	.	CASKATDLLWTEAFF	TGTGCCAGCAAAGCGACAGACCTCCTTTGGACTGAAGCTTTCTTT
TRBD2	TRBJ2-1	TRBV4-3	.	CASSHEPGTTPNEQFF	TGCGCCAGCAGCCATGAGCCCGGGACTACTCCCAATGAGCAGTTCTTC
.	TRBJ2-7	TRBV2	.	CASSRVLRGTEQYF	TGTGCCAGCAGTCGTGTCCTTAGGGGCACCGAGCAGTACTTC
TRBD1	TRBJ2-7	TRBV7-2	.	CASSAYRGLYEQYF	TGTGCCAGCAGCGCCTACAGGGGGCTCTACGAGCAGTACTTC
TRBD1	TRBJ1-2	TRBV20-1	.	CSARAGGSYTF	TGCAGTGCTAGAGCAGGGGGGAGCTACACCTTC
.	TRBJ2-7	TRBV15	.	CATSRDRDVTYEQYF	TGTGCCACCAGCAGAGACCGGGACGTTACCTACGAGCAGTACTTC
.	TRBJ2-5	TRBV5-1	.	CASSHPWGETQYF	TGCGCCAGCAGCCACCCGTGGGGGGAGACCCAGTACTTC
.	TRBJ1-2	TRBV7-9	.	CASSTLLTGGLNYGYTF	TGTGCCAGCAGCACACTCCTGACAGGAGGCCTAAACTATGGCTACACCTTC
.	TRBJ1-1	TRBV29-1	.	CSVGTGLNTEAFF	TGCAGCGTTGGTACAGGGTTGAACACTGAAGCTTTCTTT
TRBD1	TRBJ2-7	TRBV6-6	.	CASQRTGNYEQYF	TGTGCCTCACAGAGGACAGGAAACTACGAGCAGTACTTC
.	TRBJ1-1	TRBV25-1	.	CASSRSNTAWFEAFF	TGTGCCAGCAGTAGATCCAACACGGCCTGGTTTGAAGCTTTCTTT
.	TRBJ2-5	TRBV4-3	.	CASSHDTGNQETQYF	TGCGCCAGCAGCCACGATACAGGAAACCAAGAGACCCAGTACTTC
TRBD1	TRBJ1-1	TRBV23-1	few	CASSQSSIRQGMNTEAFF	TGCGCCAGCAGTCAATCGAGCATCCGACAGGGCATGAACACTGAAGCTTTCTTT
.	TRBJ2-3	TRBV29-1	.	CSVEAAGTDTQYF	TGCAGCGTTGAAGCTGCAGGCACAGATACGCAGTATTTT
.	TRBJ2-3	TRBV4-2	.	CASSQAKEAYTQYF	TGTGCCAGCAGCCAAGCGAAGGAGGCGTATACGCAGTATTTT